This T cell receptor beta chain was profiled in a study of T cells after yellow fever vaccination. V gave up 0 bases and J gave up 5 bases, with 10 bases separating them. The CDR3 totals 14 residues. From germline, CDR1 is MNHEY and CDR2 SVGAGI. Template switching by 5'RACE produced TCR cDNA, adding a universal primer site and UMIs. MiXCR was run by TCRdb on the 5' RACE reads, yielding one entry per CDR3 protein. Of more than 300,000 distinct CDR3 sequences in the sample, around 4.5% are singletons; the top ten hold just under 20%. The material sequenced was PBMCs, taken 15 days after the yellow fever booster vaccination. V gene TRBV6-5 combines with J gene TRBJ1-1; the D gene is possibly TRBD1 (5 bases). This TCR derives from a man aged 18 to 29 who received the YFV17D yellow fever vaccine. CDR3: CASSYSSGRTEAFF. As DNA, the CDR3 is TGTGCCAGCAGTTACTCGTCAGGGAGGACTGAAGCTTTCTTT.